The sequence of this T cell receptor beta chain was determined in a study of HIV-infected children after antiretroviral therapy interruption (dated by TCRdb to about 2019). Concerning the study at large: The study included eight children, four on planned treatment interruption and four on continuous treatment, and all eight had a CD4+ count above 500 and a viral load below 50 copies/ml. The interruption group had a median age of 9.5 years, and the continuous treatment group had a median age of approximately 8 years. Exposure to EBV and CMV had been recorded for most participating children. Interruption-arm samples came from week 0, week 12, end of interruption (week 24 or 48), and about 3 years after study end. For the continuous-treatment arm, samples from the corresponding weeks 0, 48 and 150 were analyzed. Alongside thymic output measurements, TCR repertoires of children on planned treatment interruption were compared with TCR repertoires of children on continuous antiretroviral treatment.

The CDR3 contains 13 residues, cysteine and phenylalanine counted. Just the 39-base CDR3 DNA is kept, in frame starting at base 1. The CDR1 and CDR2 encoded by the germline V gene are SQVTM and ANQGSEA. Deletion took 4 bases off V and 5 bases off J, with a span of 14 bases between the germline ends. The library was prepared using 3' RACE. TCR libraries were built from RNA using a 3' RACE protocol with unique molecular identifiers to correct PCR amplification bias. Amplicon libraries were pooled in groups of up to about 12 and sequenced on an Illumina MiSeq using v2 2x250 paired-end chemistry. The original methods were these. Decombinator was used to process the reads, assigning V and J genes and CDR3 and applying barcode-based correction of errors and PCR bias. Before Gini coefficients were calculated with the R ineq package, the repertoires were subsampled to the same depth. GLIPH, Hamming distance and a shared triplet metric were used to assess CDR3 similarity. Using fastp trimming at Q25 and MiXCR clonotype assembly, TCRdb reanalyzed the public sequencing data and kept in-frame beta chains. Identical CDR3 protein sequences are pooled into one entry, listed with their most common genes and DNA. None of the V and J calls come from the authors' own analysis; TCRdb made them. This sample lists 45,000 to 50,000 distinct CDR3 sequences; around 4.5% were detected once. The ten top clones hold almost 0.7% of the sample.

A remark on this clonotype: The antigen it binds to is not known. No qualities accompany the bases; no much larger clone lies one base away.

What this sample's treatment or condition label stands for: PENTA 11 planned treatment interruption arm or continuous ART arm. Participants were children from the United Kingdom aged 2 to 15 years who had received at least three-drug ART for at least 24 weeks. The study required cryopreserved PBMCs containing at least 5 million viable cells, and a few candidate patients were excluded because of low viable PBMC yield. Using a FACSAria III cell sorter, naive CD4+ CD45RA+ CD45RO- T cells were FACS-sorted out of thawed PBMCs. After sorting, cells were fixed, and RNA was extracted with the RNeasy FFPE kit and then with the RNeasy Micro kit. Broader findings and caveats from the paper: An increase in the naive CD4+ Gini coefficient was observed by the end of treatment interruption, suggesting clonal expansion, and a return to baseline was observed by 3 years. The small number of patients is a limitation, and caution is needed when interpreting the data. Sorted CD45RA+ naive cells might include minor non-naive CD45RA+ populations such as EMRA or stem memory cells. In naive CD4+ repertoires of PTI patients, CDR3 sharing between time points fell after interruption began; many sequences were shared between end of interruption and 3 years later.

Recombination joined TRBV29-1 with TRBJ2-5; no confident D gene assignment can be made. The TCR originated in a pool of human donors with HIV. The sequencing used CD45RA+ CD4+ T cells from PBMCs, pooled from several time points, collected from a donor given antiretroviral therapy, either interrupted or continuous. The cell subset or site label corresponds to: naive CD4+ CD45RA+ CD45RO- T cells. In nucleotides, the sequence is TGCAGCGTTGGTACGAAGGGCTGGGAGACCCAGTACTTC. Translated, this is CSVGTKGWETQYF.